These 7 T cell receptor beta chains originate from one sample sequenced in a study of T cells after yellow fever vaccination. TCRdb independently ran MiXCR on the 5' RACE reads; one entry per CDR3 protein. The table shows around 310,000 distinct CDR3 sequences, with about 4.5% occurring only once. The sequenced sample was PBMCs, obtained 15 days after the yellow fever booster vaccination. These receptors originate from a man younger than 35 who received the YFV17D yellow fever vaccine.

At least ten counts were recorded for this clonotype. The chain recombines TRBV20-1 with TRBJ2-7; D is undetermined. With 3 bases removed from V and 1 base from J, the gap between germline ends came to 7 bases. The length of the CDR3 is 12 residues. Germline V lookup: CDR1 DFQATT, CDR2 SNEGSKA (reference sequence). The CDR3 loop reads CSASSHSYEQYF. The CDR3 coding sequence is TGCAGTGCTAGTAGCCATTCCTACGAGCAGTACTTC.

For the CDR3, the DNA is TGCGCCAGCAGCTTGGAAGAGCCGGTGGCTAACTATGGCTACACCTTC. It translates to CASSLEEPVANYGYTF. The J gene is TRBJ1-2, the V gene TRBV5-1, with D uncertain. Per the germline V gene, CDR1 is SGHRS and CDR2 is YFSETQ. The CDR3 spans 16 residues. Trimming took off 0 bases at V and 0 bases at J, with 12 bases between the two ends. Full variable domain (remainder filled in from reference TRBV5-1 and TRBJ1-2): KAGVTQTPRYLIKTRGQQVTLSCSPISGHRSVSWYQQTPGQGLQFLFEYFSETQRNKGNFPGRFSGRQFSNSRSEMNVSTLELGDSALYLCASSLEEPVANYGYTFGSGTRLTVV.

This clonotype was detected only a few times. The chain joins TRBV18 to TRBJ2-5; possible D gene TRBD1, 6 bases. The ends were cut back, 3 bases at V and 5 bases at J, with 16 bases in the middle. The germline V gene has CDR1 KGHSH and CDR2 LQKENI. The CDR3 runs to 15 residues. The DNA of the CDR3 is TGTGCCAGCTCACCCGGATTAGGACAGCCGGAGACCCAGTACTTC. Translation: CASSPGLGQPETQYF.

This clonotype was detected a few times. The chain links TRBV20-1 to TRBJ2-3, with 12 bases aligning to TRBD2. The V gene's germline CDR1 is DFQATT and CDR2 SNEGSKA (reference sequence). This CDR3 is built from 17 residues. The J segment lost 0 bases and the V segment lost 5 bases, leaving 9 bases of the junction unmatched. CDR3 bases: TGCAGTGCTTCTTCACTAGCGGGGGGTTCTAGCACAGATACGCAGTATTTT. Its protein is CSASSLAGGSSTDTQYF.

This clonotype was seen a handful of times. This chain connects TRBV9 to TRBJ2-3; the D call may be TRBD1 or TRBD2 (5 bases each). V was clipped by 3 bases and J by 0 bases, with 8 bases between them. Germline CDR1 is SGDLS and CDR2 is YYNGEE. This CDR3 has 14 residues. The CDR3 DNA is TGTGCCAGCAGCGGTAGGGACAGCACAGATACGCAGTATTTT. Its translation: CASSGRDSTDTQYF. The variable domain in full, completed from reference TRBV9 and TRBJ2-3, reads DSGVTQTPKHLITATGQRVTLRCSPRSGDLSVYWYQQSLDQGLQFLIQYYNGEERAKGNILERFSAQQFPDLHSELNLSSLELGDSALYFCASSGRDSTDTQYFGPGTRLTVL.

Many counts were recorded for this clonotype. The chain combines TRBV4-3 with TRBJ2-2; D might be TRBD1 or TRBD2, each matching 5 bases. V dropped 4 bases and J dropped 0 bases, with 24 bases sitting between them. This CDR3 has 20 residues. CDR1 and CDR2 (germline): LGHNA, YSLEER. CDR3 DNA sequence: TGCGCCAGCAGCCGAGATAAGCCGGGACCAGAGACCCCGAACACCGGGGAGCTGTTTTTT. It yields the protein CASSRDKPGPETPNTGELFF.

This clonotype was seen a few times. V and J are TRBV2 and TRBJ2-4; D call uncertain. Germline-derived CDR1 and CDR2 are SNHLY and FYNNEI. There are 17 residues in the CDR3. V lost 2 bases and J 0 bases, leaving 14 bases between the germline ends. The CDR3 is CASSETLVGLAKNIQYF. CDR3 DNA sequence: TGTGCCAGCAGTGAAACACTGGTTGGCCTAGCCAAAAACATTCAGTACTTC. The full variable domain, its missing parts supplied by reference TRBV2 and TRBJ2-4, is EPEVTQTPSHQVTQMGQEVILRCVPISNHLYFYWYRQILGQKVEFLVSFYNNEISEKSEIFDDQFSVERPDGSNFTLKIRSTKLEDSAMYFCASSETLVGLAKNIQYFGAGTRLSVL.